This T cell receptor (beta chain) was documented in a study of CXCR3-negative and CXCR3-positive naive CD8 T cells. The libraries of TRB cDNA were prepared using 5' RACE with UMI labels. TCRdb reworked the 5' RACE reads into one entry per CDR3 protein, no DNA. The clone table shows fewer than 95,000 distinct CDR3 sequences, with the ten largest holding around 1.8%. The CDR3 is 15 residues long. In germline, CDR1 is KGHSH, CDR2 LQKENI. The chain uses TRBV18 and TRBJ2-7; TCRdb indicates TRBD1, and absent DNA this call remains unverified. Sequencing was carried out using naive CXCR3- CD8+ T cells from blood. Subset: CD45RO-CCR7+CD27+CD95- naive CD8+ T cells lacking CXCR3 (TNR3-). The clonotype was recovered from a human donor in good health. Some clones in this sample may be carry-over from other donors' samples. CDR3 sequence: CASSPSSGGLYEQYF. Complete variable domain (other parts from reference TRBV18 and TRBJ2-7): NAGVMQNPRHLVRRRGQEARLRCSPMKGHSHVYWYRQLPEEGLKFMVYLQKENIIDESGMPKERFSAEFPKEGPSILRIQQVVRGDSAAYFCASSPSSGGLYEQYFGPGTRLTVT.